The entry below gives a single T cell receptor beta chain sequence along with its context. How the authors handled the data: Reference gene primers were amplified, and this amplification served to estimate nucleated cell counts. The method was immunoSEQ multiplex PCR; TCRdb's version includes in-frame clones alone and lacks a portion of them. V, J and clone size reflect that table, while D and trimming were determined from the DNA. The sample contains about 240,000 clones, 80% to 85% of which appear only once. The CDR3 has 16 amino acids. The data are from a study of blood T cell repertoires in COVID-19. Turning to the study itself: Samples of COVID-19 (acute and convalescent) were obtained from the United States, Italy and Spain. In each case, the material was cDNA or gDNA derived from T cells, B-cell-depleted T cells, or PBMCs.

The specimen sequenced was peripheral blood. The chain combines TRBV1 with TRBJ2-7; the D call of TRBD2 is as the table states it, not checked on the DNA. TRBV1 has pseudogene status. This TCR was recovered from a woman between 18 and 30 years old with acute or convalescent COVID-19. CDR3 region: CTSSQDPASGYYEQYF. In nucleotides, the CDR3 is TGCACCAGCAGCCAAGATCCTGCTAGCGGCTACTACGAGCAGTACTTC.